The 14 T cell receptor beta chains below come from one sample, sequenced in a study of cytomegalovirus exposure and HLA in healthy donors. This table comes from immunoSEQ multiplex PCR, and its TCRdb copy is limited to in-frame clones, with some not included. The table shows some 140,000 clones, with roughly four fifths occurring only once. Sequenced sample: PBMCs. The origin of the receptors is a woman in her twenties or thirties in good health and CMV-seronegative.

This clone has just a few counts. V and J are TRBV29-1 and TRBJ1-2; the D is unclear. The CDR3 sequence is 11 residues long. CDR1 and CDR2 from the germline V gene are SQVTM and ANQGSEA. Trimming removed 4 bases at V and 8 bases at J, with 11 bases between. The CDR3, as DNA: TGCAGCGTTGTGGGCTTTCAGGGCTACACCTTC. This sequence encodes CSVVGFQGYTF.

V and J are TRBV14 and TRBJ2-7; D gene ambiguous. The CDR3 has 12 residues. V was pared by 2 bases and J by 2 bases, with 4 bases between. CDR1 and CDR2 (germline): SGHDN, FVKESK. The CDR3: CASSQTTYEQYF. The CDR3 nucleotides are TGTGCCAGCAGCCAAACTACCTACGAGCAGTACTTC.

The genes are TRBV2 and TRBJ1-5, with D possibly being TRBD1 (6 bases). Germline CDR1 and CDR2: SNHLY and FYNNEI. Trimming took off 7 bases at V and 5 bases at J, with 18 bases between the two ends. The CDR3 covers 15 residues. The CDR3 loop reads CASTLDSGKDQPQHF. CDR3 nucleotide sequence: TGTGCCAGCACCCTGGACAGCGGGAAGGATCAGCCCCAGCATTTT.

The J gene is TRBJ1-1, the V gene TRBV5-4; D unclear. Germline CDR1 and CDR2: SGHNT and YYREEE (reference sequence). The CDR3 contains 15 residues. V was cut by 0 bases and J by 1 base, with 10 bases left in between. The CDR3: CASSLAGRWNTEAFF. CDR3 sequence (DNA): TGTGCCAGCAGCTTGGCGGGTAGGTGGAACACTGAAGCTTTCTTT.

The V gene is TRBV19, the J gene TRBJ1-1; D is possibly TRBD1 (6 bases). This CDR3 region has 13 residues. CDR1 is LNHDA, CDR2 SQIVND, per germline (reference sequence). V gave up 3 bases and J gave up 6 bases, with 11 bases separating them. CDR3 sequence (DNA): TGTGCCAGTAGTATCGAAGACAGGCCTGAAGCTTTCTTT. This translates into CASSIEDRPEAFF.

The count of this clone is one. V is TRBV4-3 and J is TRBJ1-5, with TRBD1 matching 7 bases. This CDR3 is built from 16 residues. Germline CDR1 LGHNA, CDR2 YSLEER. Unmatched junction bases numbered 8, after V lost 1 base and J lost 5 bases. The CDR3: CASSQGIDRVHQPQHF. CDR3 coding DNA: TGCGCCAGCAGCCAAGGGATCGACAGGGTCCATCAGCCCCAGCATTTT.

This chain joins TRBV5-1 and TRBJ1-6; TRBD1 agrees at 12 bases. This CDR3 region has 16 residues. Germline V gene sequence: CDR1 SGHRS, CDR2 YFSETQ. J lost 13 bases, V lost 4 bases, and 12 bases had no gene match. The CDR3: CASSGIGTGGDLPLHF. The CDR3 DNA follows: TGCGCCAGCAGCGGAATAGGGACAGGGGGCGACTTGCCCCTCCACTTT.

Worth noting for this clone: This same CDR3 is encoded by further DNA sequences in the sample. This sequence joins TRBV5-4 and TRBJ1-4, with no clear D. Germline lookup yields CDR1 SGHNT and CDR2 YYREEE (reference sequence). The CDR3 covers 13 residues. V was trimmed by 3 bases and J by 2 bases, leaving 5 bases between them. As DNA, the CDR3 is TGTGCCAGCAGCTCGTCCACTAATGAAAAACTGTTTTTT. This translates into CASSSSTNEKLFF.

J is TRBJ2-2 and V is TRBV9; D unresolved. Trimming took off 0 bases at V and 0 bases at J, with 3 bases between the two ends. CDR1 and CDR2 from the germline V gene are SGDLS and YYNGEE. The length of the CDR3 is 14 residues. The CDR3 is CASSVVTNTGELFF. The CDR3 DNA follows: TGTGCCAGCAGCGTAGTTACGAACACCGGGGAGCTGTTTTTT.

This rearrangement joins TRBV10-1 to TRBJ1-1, with unresolved D. V was clipped by 5 bases and J by 6 bases, with 13 bases between them. Germline assignment: CDR1 WNHNN and CDR2 SYGVQD (reference sequence). There are 13 residues in the CDR3. The chain's CDR3 is CASSRGVVSEAFF. DNA of the CDR3: TGCGCCAGCAGTCGCGGGGTTGTATCTGAAGCTTTCTTT.

The rearrangement joins TRBV2 to TRBJ2-7; 8 bases are a match to TRBD1. The CDR3 length is 14 residues. V dropped 3 bases and J dropped 7; count of bases not matched to a gene: 8. CDR1 and CDR2 from the germline V gene are SNHLY and FYNNEI. CDR3 nucleotides: TGTGCCAGCAGTGACGGGACAGGCGGCGGGGAGCAGTACTTC. It is translated as CASSDGTGGGEQYF.

Only a few counts were recorded for this clone. V usage is TRBV5-1 and J usage is TRBJ2-2; D gene unclear. The germline V gene encodes CDR1 SGHRS and CDR2 YFSETQ. The CDR3 contains 15 residues. The V and J ends lost 0 bases and 6 bases respectively, with 12 bases between them. For the CDR3, the DNA is TGCGCCAGCAGCTTGGACACCCGCGACTCCGGGGAGCTGTTTTTT. The encoded protein is CASSLDTRDSGELFF.

The genes are TRBV7-9 and TRBJ2-1; perhaps TRBD1 as D (6 bases). CDR3 length: 15 residues. Per germline, CDR1 SEHNR and CDR2 FQNEAQ (reference sequence). V lost 2 bases to trimming and J lost 5 bases, with 13 bases between them. In nucleotides, the CDR3 is TGTGCCAGCAGCTTAACGACAGGTACCCACAATGAGCAGTTCTTC. Residues: CASSLTTGTHNEQFF.

The chain employs TRBV23-1 and TRBJ1-5; D call uncertain. TRBV23-1 is noted as an ORF with a role that remains uncertain. CDR3 size: 16 residues. Trimming pared 0 bases from V and 7 bases from J, leaving 16 bases between. CDR3 nucleotides: TGCGCCAGCAGTCAATCGCCCGGGATTAGCGGCCAGCCCCAGCATTTT. Amino acid sequence: CASSQSPGISGQPQHF.